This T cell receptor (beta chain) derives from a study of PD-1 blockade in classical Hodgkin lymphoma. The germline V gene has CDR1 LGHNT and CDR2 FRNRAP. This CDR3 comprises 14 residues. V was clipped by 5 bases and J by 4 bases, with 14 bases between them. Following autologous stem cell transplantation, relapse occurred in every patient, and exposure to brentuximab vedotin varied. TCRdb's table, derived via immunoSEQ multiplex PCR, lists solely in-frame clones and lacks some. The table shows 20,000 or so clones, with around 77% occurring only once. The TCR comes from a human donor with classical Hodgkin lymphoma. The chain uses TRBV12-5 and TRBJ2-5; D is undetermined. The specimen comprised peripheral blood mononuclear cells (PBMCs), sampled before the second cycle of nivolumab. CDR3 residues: CASGNDGSAETQYF. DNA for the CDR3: TGTGCTAGTGGTAATGACGGCTCCGCAGAGACCCAGTACTTC.